This T cell receptor (beta chain) was observed in a study of T cell clusters in autoimmune cytopenias. Study-level background: The median distinct TRB clonotype count was a few thousand per sample, from a median approximately 52,000 reads.

This clonotype shows up as medium-sized (0.01 to 0.1%) by frequency. Antigen specificity is unknown. CDR3 length equals 14 residues. Germline CDR1 and CDR2: MNHEY and SMNVEV (reference sequence). Study conclusions and caveats: Clustering suggested that physiological T cell clusters were missing in primary autoimmune cytopenia patients. Healthy donors had 2.5 to 3-fold more exclusive TRB clusters than active autoimmune hepatitis patients. TRB repertoire shifts in secondary cytopenia and chronic lymphocytic leukemia mostly reflected lymphoma, not autoimmunity.

TRB was amplified by touch-down multiplex PCR, primer pools A and B combined. TCRdb re-called the multiplex PCR reads and shows each CDR3 protein once, DNA omitted. The sample yields about 3,000 distinct CDR3 sequences, of which the top ten take up 3.2%. TRB amplification used approximately 250 ng of peripheral blood genomic DNA. Specimen: peripheral blood. The J gene is TRBJ2-2, the V gene TRBV27; TCRdb lists TRBD1, though no DNA is available to test this call. This clonotype was sampled from a human donor with an autoimmune cytopenia or autoimmune hepatitis (not recorded which). CDR3 loop: CASSPGGRTGELFF.